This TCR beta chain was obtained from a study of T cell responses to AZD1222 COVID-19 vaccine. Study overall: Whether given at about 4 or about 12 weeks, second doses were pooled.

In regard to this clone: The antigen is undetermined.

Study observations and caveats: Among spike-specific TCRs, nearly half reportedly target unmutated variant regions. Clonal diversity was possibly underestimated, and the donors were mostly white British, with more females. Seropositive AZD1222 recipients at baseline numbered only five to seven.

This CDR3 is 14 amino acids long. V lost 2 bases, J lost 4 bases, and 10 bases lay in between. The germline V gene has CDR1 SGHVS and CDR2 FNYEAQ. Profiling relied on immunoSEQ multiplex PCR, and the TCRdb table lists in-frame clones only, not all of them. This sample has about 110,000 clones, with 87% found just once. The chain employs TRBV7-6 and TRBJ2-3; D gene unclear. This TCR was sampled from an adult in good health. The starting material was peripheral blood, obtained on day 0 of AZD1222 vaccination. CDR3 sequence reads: CASSLYTTSDTQYF. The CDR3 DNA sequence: TGTGCCAGCAGCTTATATACGACCTCAGATACGCAGTATTTT.